This T cell receptor (beta chain) came from a study of blood T cells in healthy people across ages. In its sample, this clonotype was seen once. Antigen: not known. Findings and limits, study-wide: Aged donors had fewer naive CD4+ cells and lower diversity than long-lived donors.

The length of the CDR3 is 14 residues. The V end lost 6 bases, the J end lost 0 bases, and 11 bases lay between the germline ends. CDR1 and CDR2 from the germline V gene are MNHNS and SASEGT. Next came a second PCR, run for about 6 to 12 cycles, which used a sample-barcoded 5' primer along with a J-beta primer mix. From the 5' RACE reads, TCRdb called clonotypes with MiXCR, one entry per CDR3 protein. The sample yields about 1.6 million distinct CDR3 sequences, 30% to 40% seen once. No fewer than 6 million PBMCs went into each sample. RNA extraction gave at least 5.5 micrograms of total RNA per sample.

The sequence derives from a woman aged 30 to 39 in good health. The sample consisted of blood. This rearrangement joins TRBV6-1 to TRBJ1-1, with D perhaps TRBD1 (6 bases). CDR3 amino acids: CASRRTELNTEAFF. CDR3 sequence (DNA): TGTGCCAGCAGGAGGACAGAGTTGAACACTGAAGCTTTCTTT.